Presented here are 27 T cell receptor beta chains from one specimen sequenced in a study of identifying expanded T cells in peripheral blood. Profiled with immunoSEQ multiplex PCR; TCRdb holds only in-frame clones, not every one. The table shows 75,000 to 95,000 clones, with around 90% occurring only once. The sample taken for sequencing was blood. These receptors all come from a person aged 18 to 75 in good health.

CDR3 in amino acids: CSVGTGLTYEQYF. The DNA for the CDR3 is TGCAGCGTTGGGACAGGGTTAACCTACGAGCAGTACTTC. The rearrangement uses TRBV29-1 and TRBJ2-7, with 8 bases matching TRBD1. The CDR3 extends over 13 amino acids. Germline V CDR1 and CDR2: SQVTM, ANQGSEA. V lost 4 bases and J lost 2; bases outside the gene matches: 4.

The chain joins TRBV23-1 to TRBJ1-1; D is ambiguous. TRBV23-1 is an ORF for which the function is uncertain. The CDR3 is 17 amino acids. Trimming shortened V by 3 bases and J by 0 bases, and 17 bases separated the two germline ends. As DNA, the CDR3 is TGCGCCAGCAGTCATCCGGTGGCGGGCGCGGTGAACACTGAAGCTTTCTTT. Encoded protein: CASSHPVAGAVNTEAFF.

The chain carries TRBV5-1 and TRBJ2-7, with 9 bases that match TRBD1. Germline-derived CDR1 and CDR2 are SGHRS and YFSETQ. This CDR3 is built from 14 residues. The V and J ends lost 4 bases and 4 bases, in that order; junction bases with no gene match: 6. CDR3 in amino acids: CASSPGQGNYEQYF. The CDR3 nucleotides are TGCGCCAGCAGCCCGGGACAGGGAAATTACGAGCAGTACTTC. The variable domain in full, with the rest retrieved from reference TRBV5-1 and TRBJ2-7, is KAGVTQTPRYLIKTRGQQVTLSCSPISGHRSVSWYQQTPGQGLQFLFEYFSETQRNKGNFPGRFSGRQFSNSRSEMNVSTLELGDSALYLCASSPGQGNYEQYFGPGTRLTVT.

The V and J genes are TRBV6-6 and TRBJ2-1; 10 bases line up with TRBD1. CDR3 size: 14 residues. V dropped 8 bases and J dropped 6; count of bases not matched to a gene: 7. CDR1 is MNHNY, CDR2 SVGAGI, per germline (reference sequence). CDR3 loop: CASGGTGEFNEQFF. The CDR3 DNA is TGTGCCAGCGGGGGGACAGGGGAGTTCAATGAGCAGTTCTTC.

The chain employs TRBV27 and TRBJ2-5; TRBD2 might be the D (6 bases). The CDR3 covers 15 residues. V was cut by 2 bases and J by 4 bases, with 14 bases left in between. Germline V gene data show CDR1 as MNHEY and CDR2 as SMNVEV (reference sequence). The CDR3 coding sequence is TGTGCCAGCAGTTTAGGAGGGGCTAGTTCAGAGACCCAGTACTTC. It encodes CASSLGGASSETQYF.

This chain links TRBV6-1 with TRBJ2-1; 11 bases map to TRBD2. CDR1 is MNHNS and CDR2 is SASEGT in the germline V gene. The V gene end was trimmed by 2 bases and the J gene end by 14 bases; junction bases not matched to a gene: 14. The CDR3 is 16 amino acids. Here the CDR3 reads CASSERTSGPARVEFF. In DNA form, the CDR3 reads TGTGCCAGCAGTGAAAGGACTAGCGGGCCCGCTAGAGTCGAGTTCTTC.

The chain combines TRBV7-6 with TRBJ1-4; D may be TRBD1 (5 bases). The CDR3 has 17 amino acids. Trimming removed 0 bases from V and 7 bases from J, with 18 bases in between. Germline loops: CDR1 SGHVS, CDR2 FNYEAQ. The CDR3 coding sequence is TGTGCCAGCAGCTTAGCGGTCGTACGGGGGAACGCTGAAAAACTGTTTTTT. Protein product: CASSLAVVRGNAEKLFF.

The gene calls are TRBV2 and TRBJ2-5, with a possible D match to TRBD1 (8 bases). This CDR3 contains 16 residues. The V gene lost 2 bases and the J gene lost 7 bases, with 20 bases spanning the gap. The germline V gene encodes CDR1 SNHLY and CDR2 FYNNEI. CDR3 nucleotide sequence: TGTGCCAGCAGTGAATGGGGGGGGACAGGCAAGGGGACCCAGTACTTC. It encodes CASSEWGGTGKGTQYF.

The V and J genes are TRBV7-2 and TRBJ2-1, with 8 bases aligning to TRBD2. V lost 4 bases and J lost 5; bases outside the gene matches: 10. The CDR3 extends over 16 amino acids. Germline-derived CDR1 and CDR2 are SGHTA and FQGNSA. The CDR3 region has the DNA TGTGCCAGCAGCTCCTCCGGGACTAGAACCAACAATGAGCAGTTCTTC. It translates to CASSSSGTRTNNEQFF.

This chain joins TRBV6-6 and TRBJ1-2; 7 bases agree with TRBD1. Germline trimming cut 0 bases from V and 9 bases from J; bases unmatched to any gene: 7. Germline assignment: CDR1 MNHNY and CDR2 SVGAGI (reference sequence). This CDR3 comprises 14 residues. CDR3 region: CASSYSAGGFSYTF. The CDR3 DNA sequence: TGTGCCAGCAGTTACTCGGCAGGGGGTTTTAGCTACACCTTC.

V is TRBV5-1 and J is TRBJ2-3, with unresolved D. Per germline, CDR1 SGHRS and CDR2 YFSETQ. V gave up 5 bases and J gave up 1 base, with 5 bases separating them. The length of the CDR3 is 12 residues. CDR3 nucleotide sequence: TGCGCCAGCAGAGGCGGCACAGATACGCAGTATTTT. Encoded protein: CASRGGTDTQYF.

The chain is built from TRBV5-4 and TRBJ1-2; D unresolved. Germline assignment: CDR1 SGHNT and CDR2 YYREEE (reference sequence). The CDR3 runs to 16 residues. V was trimmed by 1 base and J by 0 bases, leaving 13 bases between them. This CDR3 is CASSLPREGTNYGYTF. In nucleotides, the CDR3 is TGTGCCAGCAGCTTGCCGCGGGAGGGAACTAACTATGGCTACACCTTC. Drawing the rest from reference TRBV5-4 and TRBJ1-2, the complete variable domain is ETGVTQSPTHLIKTRGQQVTLRCSSQSGHNTVSWYQQALGQGPQFIFQYYREEENGRGNFPPRFSGLQFPNYSSELNVNALELDDSALYLCASSLPREGTNYGYTFGSGTRLTVV.

The chain recombines TRBV30 with TRBJ1-1, with 7 bases aligning to TRBD1. Germline loops: CDR1 GTSNPN, CDR2 SVGIG (reference sequence). Losses at the gene ends were 5 bases for V and 1 base for J; bases not matched to a gene: 7. This CDR3 is built from 14 residues. As DNA, the CDR3 is TGTGCCTGGGAAAGGACAGGAGGGAACACTGAAGCTTTCTTT. As protein: CAWERTGGNTEAFF.

This chain connects TRBV7-3 to TRBJ2-5; D is uncertain. This CDR3 region has 13 residues. Germline CDR1 is SGHTA and CDR2 is FQGTGA. Trimming removed 5 bases from V and 3 bases from J, with 10 bases in between. The CDR3 nucleotides read TGTGCCAGCAGCCCGCAAAAAGAAGAGACCCAGTACTTC. Translated, it gives CASSPQKEETQYF.

V gene TRBV19 combines with J gene TRBJ1-2; the D gene is possibly TRBD1 (5 bases). The CDR3 length is 15 residues. Germline lookup yields CDR1 LNHDA and CDR2 SQIVND (reference sequence). Trimming pared 3 bases from V and 4 bases from J, leaving 15 bases between. The CDR3 region has the DNA TGTGCCAGTAGTATCTGGGGACCCGCGTCCTATGGCTACACCTTC. Residues: CASSIWGPASYGYTF.

The rearrangement uses TRBV5-6 and TRBJ1-4; D gene uncertain. Deletions cut 1 base from V and 7 bases from J, with 17 bases between. The CDR3 runs 16 residues. Germline V gene sequence: CDR1 SGHDT, CDR2 YYEEEE. CDR3 amino acids: CASSLSPGQSGEKLFF. The CDR3 coding sequence is TGTGCCAGCAGCTTGTCCCCGGGTCAAAGCGGTGAAAAACTGTTTTTT.

This clone has only one observation. The V call is TRBV6-1, the J call TRBJ1-2; 9 bases fit TRBD1. The CDR3 is made up of 16 amino acids. Per germline, CDR1 MNHNS and CDR2 SASEGT. J lost 5 bases, V lost 6 bases, and 13 bases had no gene match. Here the CDR3 DNA reads TGTGCCAGCAGAGAAACGCGTTGGGACAGGGAATATGGCTACACCTTC. Its protein product is CASRETRWDREYGYTF.

The chain employs TRBV19 and TRBJ1-5; D unclear. The CDR3 spans 14 residues. V lost 8 bases, J lost 2 bases, and 13 bases lay in between. The germline CDR1 and CDR2 sequences are LNHDA and SQIVND (reference sequence). In DNA, the CDR3 is TGTGCCAGTGCGTGGAGGGTGGGCAATCAGCCCCAGCATTTT. This sequence encodes CASAWRVGNQPQHF. The full variable domain, completed using reference TRBV19 and TRBJ1-5, is DGGITQSPKYLFRKEGQNVTLSCEQNLNHDAMYWYRQDPGQGLRLIYYSQIVNDFQKGDIAEGYSVSREKKESFPLTVTSAQKNPTAFYLCASAWRVGNQPQHFGDGTRLSIL.

The V gene is TRBV9, the J gene TRBJ2-5; no clear D. The CDR3 loop spans 18 amino acids. Trimming left V 0 bases short and J 4 bases short, with 22 bases between. From germline, CDR1 is SGDLS and CDR2 YYNGEE. The CDR3 spells CASSVGAVSSRSPETQYF. In DNA form, the CDR3 reads TGTGCCAGCAGCGTAGGGGCTGTGAGTAGCAGGTCACCAGAGACCCAGTACTTC.

This clone was counted a few times. The junction does not match germline at one end; this may be a read error. The chain employs TRBV5-6 and TRBJ1-6, with D tentatively TRBD1 (6 bases). The CDR3 length is 14 residues. Germline V gene lookup returns CDR1 SGHDT and CDR2 YYEEEE. Here the CDR3 DNA reads TGTGCCAGCAGCCTCAGGGGCTATGATTCACCCCTCCACTTT. It yields the protein CASSLRGYDSPLHF.

The chain is built from TRBV19 and TRBJ2-3; 10 bases fit TRBD2. Looked up from germline, CDR1 is LNHDA and CDR2 is SQIVND (reference sequence). The CDR3 spans 18 residues. The ends lost 1 base at V and 0 bases at J; junction bases unmatched: 7. The CDR3 loop reads CASSIGGLLAGSTDTQYF. CDR3 DNA: TGTGCCAGTAGTATAGGGGGGCTACTAGCGGGGAGCACAGATACGCAGTATTTT.

This chain links TRBV30 with TRBJ1-4; D is ambiguous. Germline V gene lookup returns CDR1 GTSNPN and CDR2 SVGIG (reference sequence). The germline V and J ends were trimmed by 2 bases and 1 base, with 5 bases remaining between them. This CDR3 comprises 13 residues. The CDR3, as DNA: TGTGCCTGGAGTCCGGTAACTAATGAAAAACTGTTTTTT. The encoded protein is CAWSPVTNEKLFF.

Points on this clone: Relative to the germline gene, one junction end is altered; a read error may explain this. The chain links TRBV5-4 to TRBJ2-3; tentatively, D is TRBD2 (6 bases). The germline V gene has CDR1 SGHNT and CDR2 YYREEE (reference sequence). This CDR3 region has 9 residues. CDR3 in amino acids: CASRLDRGF. CDR3 coding DNA: TGTGCCAGCAGATTAGATCGGGGGTTT.

This chain uses TRBV7-7 with TRBJ2-2, with 9 bases identical to TRBD1. The germline V gene encodes CDR1 SSHAT and CDR2 FNYEAQ (reference sequence). The CDR3 sequence is 16 residues long. The ends lost 1 base at V and 3 bases at J; junction bases unmatched: 3. The CDR3 region has the DNA TGTGCCAGCAGCTTAGTCAGGACAGGGGACACCGGGGAGCTGTTTTTT. Its protein is CASSLVRTGDTGELFF.

J is TRBJ2-6 and V is TRBV2, with 8 nucleotides matching TRBD2. Trimming removed 3 bases from V and 0 bases from J; junction bases left unmatched: 4. Germline values: CDR1 SNHLY, CDR2 FYNNEI. The CDR3 is made up of 17 amino acids. As DNA, the CDR3 is TGTGCCAGCAGTGATGAGCGGGGGATCTCTGGGGCCAACGTCCTGACTTTC. It codes for CASSDERGISGANVLTF.

The rearrangement uses TRBV11-3 and TRBJ2-7; 11 bases align to TRBD2. The junction had 3 bases not matched to a gene; V was cut back by 5 bases and J by 0 bases. The germline CDR1 and CDR2 sequences are SGHNT and YENEEA. There are 15 residues in the CDR3. DNA of the CDR3: TGTGCCAGCAGCCAGACTAGCGGGATCTCCTACGAGCAGTACTTC. Residues: CASSQTSGISYEQYF.

This clone occurred once. The rearrangement links TRBV19 to TRBJ2-5, with D perhaps matching TRBD2 (6 bases). CDR1 and CDR2 (germline): LNHDA, SQIVND (reference sequence). Trimming shortened V by 6 bases and J by 3 bases, and 17 bases separated the two germline ends. The CDR3 runs 15 residues. The CDR3 here is CASRMAAGLEETQYF. DNA for the CDR3: TGTGCCAGTAGGATGGCAGCGGGCCTGGAAGAGACCCAGTACTTC.